A selection of T cell receptor beta chains follows, all from one sample in a study of blood T cells in healthy people across ages. In TCRdb, the 5' RACE reads were re-called with MiXCR into one record per CDR3 protein. The sample carries more than 1,400,000 distinct CDR3 sequences, approximately 42% recorded once. Material for sequencing was blood. The receptors come from a woman between 18 and 29 years old in good health. Each CDR3 is given with its conserved first and last residue. D genes are given only for firm matches. Clone size is not always given. Where it is, it says once, few, many or a class for expanded clones.

CDR3 protein	CDR3 DNA	D gene	clone size	V gene	J gene
CASSGLADSYNEQFF	TGTGCCAGCAGTGGGCTAGCGGACTCCTACAATGAGCAGTTCTTC	TRBD2	-	TRBV2	TRBJ2-1
CASSPPRLAGGSDTQYF	TGTGCCAGCAGTCCTCCAAGACTAGCGGGGGGTTCAGATACGCAGTATTTT	TRBD2	-	TRBV12-3/TRBV12-4	TRBJ2-3
CANQPGGKDTGELFF	TGTGCCAATCAACCAGGGGGAAAGGACACCGGGGAGCTGTTTTTT	TRBD1	-	TRBV11-2	TRBJ2-2
CASSLFQAGTKNIQYF	TGCGCCAGCAGCTTGTTCCAGGCGGGGACCAAAAACATTCAGTACTTC	-	-	TRBV5-1	TRBJ2-4
CAGSIGRAEQYF	TGTGCCGGGAGTATAGGGAGGGCCGAGCAGTACTTC	TRBD2	-	TRBV30	TRBJ2-7
CASSRAFGNQPQHF	TGTGCCAGCTCAAGGGCATTTGGCAATCAGCCCCAGCATTTT	-	-	TRBV6-5	TRBJ1-5
CASSPRPSETQYF	TGTGCCAGCAGCCCCAGGCCCTCGGAGACCCAGTACTTC	-	-	TRBV13	TRBJ2-5
CASSYDWNQETQYF	TGTGCCAGCAGTTATGATTGGAACCAAGAGACCCAGTACTTC	-	-	TRBV6-5	TRBJ2-5
CASSKRETFEQYF	TGTGCCAGCAGCAAAAGGGAGACATTCGAGCAGTACTTC	-	-	TRBV5-8	TRBJ2-7
CASSSGQGRRLAKNIQYF	TGCGCCAGCAGCTCTGGACAGGGCCGGCGTTTAGCCAAAAACATTCAGTACTTC	TRBD1	-	TRBV5-1	TRBJ2-4
CASSLGDGRDQETQYF	TGTGCCAGCAGCTTAGGAGACGGGCGCGACCAAGAGACCCAGTACTTC	-	-	TRBV11-2	TRBJ2-5
CASSHGLALGNEQYF	TGTGCCAGCAGCCATGGACTAGCGTTGGGGAATGAGCAGTACTTC	TRBD2	-	TRBV5-5	TRBJ2-7
CASSFQGATGYNEQFF	TGTGCCAGCAGCTTCCAGGGGGCGACCGGGTACAATGAGCAGTTCTTC	TRBD1	-	TRBV3-1	TRBJ2-1
CASVTGAVSSYEQYF	TGTGCCAGCGTAACAGGGGCCGTTAGCTCCTACGAGCAGTACTTC	TRBD1	-	TRBV6-6	TRBJ2-7
CASSYLATTNEKLFF	TGTGCCAGCAGTTACCTGGCAACAACTAATGAAAAACTGTTTTTT	-	-	TRBV6-5	TRBJ1-4
CSARERGGGEQFF	TGCAGTGCTAGAGAGCGGGGGGGCGGTGAGCAGTTCTTC	TRBD2	-	TRBV20-1	TRBJ2-1
CASSDRDRETDTQYF	TGTGCCAGCAGTGACCGGGACAGGGAAACAGATACGCAGTATTTT	TRBD1	few	TRBV6-1	TRBJ2-3
CASDGRDGTDTQYF	TGTGCCTCTGACGGTAGGGACGGCACAGATACGCAGTATTTT	-	-	TRBV10-3	TRBJ2-3
CAWSRQGWDGYTF	TGTGCCTGGAGTCGGCAGGGGTGGGATGGCTACACCTTC	-	-	TRBV30	TRBJ1-2
CSVDRLGRGPRGYTF	TGCAGCGTTGATCGGTTAGGCAGGGGGCCTCGTGGCTACACCTTC	TRBD1	-	TRBV29-1	TRBJ1-2
CASSNVGQGATGELFF	TGTGCCAGCAGTAACGTGGGACAGGGGGCTACCGGGGAGCTGTTTTTT	TRBD1	-	TRBV6-2/TRBV6-3	TRBJ2-2
CSVELSSLAGGLRVYNEQFF	TGCAGCGTTGAACTCTCCTCACTAGCGGGAGGACTCCGGGTTTACAATGAGCAGTTCTTC	TRBD2	-	TRBV29-1	TRBJ2-1
CASSQVVGETQYF	TGCGCCAGCAGCCAAGTGGTGGGAGAGACCCAGTACTTC	-	-	TRBV4-1	TRBJ2-5
CASSQGGQARTEAFF	TGTGCCAGCAGCCAAGGGGGACAGGCGAGGACTGAAGCTTTCTTT	TRBD1	-	TRBV3-1	TRBJ1-1
CASSKAGGPWKTQYF	TGTGCCAGCAGTAAAGCTGGGGGACCTTGGAAGACCCAGTACTTC	-	-	TRBV2	TRBJ2-5
CASSLREGSYNEQFF	TGTGCCAGCAGCTTGAGGGAGGGCTCCTACAATGAGCAGTTCTTC	TRBD2	many	TRBV7-2	TRBJ2-1
CAALHGGTSTDTQYF	TGTGCCGCTTTACACGGGGGTACTAGCACAGATACGCAGTATTTT	-	-	TRBV21-1	TRBJ2-3
CASSSRLNGYTF	TGTGCCAGCAGTTCAAGGTTGAATGGCTACACCTTC	-	-	TRBV12-3/TRBV12-4	TRBJ1-2
CAISRNGGGYTF	TGTGCCATCAGTAGGAACGGCGGTGGCTACACCTTC	-	-	TRBV10-3	TRBJ1-2
CASRSGTIITDTQYF	TGTGCCAGCAGGTCCGGGACTATCATCACAGATACGCAGTATTTT	TRBD2	few	TRBV6-1	TRBJ2-3
CASSLQGQLKSTGTQYF	TGTGCCAGCAGCTTACAGGGACAGCTAAAGAGCACGGGTACGCAGTATTTT	TRBD1	-	TRBV7-9	TRBJ2-3
CASSLRLGFDDEQYF	TGTGCCAGCAGTTTACGCCTAGGCTTCGACGATGAGCAGTACTTC	-	-	TRBV27	TRBJ2-7
CASSHPHTQDSYEQYF	TGTGCCAGCAGCCACCCCCATACCCAAGATTCCTACGAGCAGTACTTC	-	-	TRBV3-1	TRBJ2-7
CSVMWTGSSTEAFF	TGCAGCGTTATGTGGACAGGGTCAAGCACTGAAGCTTTCTTT	TRBD1	-	TRBV29-1	TRBJ1-1
CAWIHGLDGYTF	TGTGCCTGGATACACGGACTGGATGGCTACACCTTC	-	-	TRBV30	TRBJ1-2
CASSVEAGGYADTQYF	TGTGCCAGCAGTGTTGAAGCGGGAGGGTACGCAGATACGCAGTATTTT	TRBD2	few	TRBV6-6	TRBJ2-3
CSAASGTSGRVAYEQFF	TGCAGTGCTGCATCCGGGACTAGCGGGAGGGTGGCGTATGAGCAGTTCTTC	TRBD2	-	TRBV20-1	TRBJ2-1
CASSLVLTSGGTDTQYF	TGTGCCAGCAGCTTAGTATTGACTAGCGGGGGCACAGATACGCAGTATTTT	TRBD2	-	TRBV7-9	TRBJ2-3
CASSQDHGYTF	TGTGCCAGCAGCCAAGATCATGGCTACACCTTC	-	few	TRBV3-1	TRBJ1-2
CASSLGRVGLPQHF	TGTGCCAGCAGCCTCGGACGGGTGGGTCTGCCCCAGCATTTT	-	-	TRBV13	TRBJ1-5
CSVEVNRWADGYTF	TGCAGCGTTGAGGTAAACAGGTGGGCGGATGGCTACACCTTC	-	-	TRBV29-1	TRBJ1-2
CASGRVGNQPQHF	TGTGCCAGCGGCAGGGTTGGCAATCAGCCCCAGCATTTT	-	-	TRBV27	TRBJ1-5
CASSRDRISSPLHF	TGTGCCAGCAGCCGAGACAGGATAAGTTCACCCCTCCACTTT	-	-	TRBV5-6	TRBJ1-6
CASSLMGDGANYGYTF	TGTGCCAGCAGCTTAATGGGGGACGGAGCTAACTATGGCTACACCTTC	-	few	TRBV13	TRBJ1-2
CASSVRGHNTEAFF	TGCGCCAGCAGCGTCAGGGGCCATAACACTGAAGCTTTCTTT	-	-	TRBV5-1	TRBJ1-1
CASSAHRGGGADEQFF	TGTGCCAGCAGCGCCCATCGGGGCGGGGGGGCCGATGAGCAGTTCTTC	TRBD2	-	TRBV9	TRBJ2-1
CASSGLTPTDTQYF	TGTGCCAGCTCGGGACTTACCCCCACAGATACGCAGTATTTT	-	few	TRBV27	TRBJ2-3
CASSSPSSEAFF	TGTGCCAGCAGTTCCCCAAGTAGTGAAGCTTTCTTT	-	-	TRBV6-6	TRBJ1-1
CASSILGEGDTQYF	TGTGCCAGCAGTATTCTGGGGGAGGGAGATACGCAGTATTTT	TRBD2	-	TRBV12-3/TRBV12-4	TRBJ2-3
CASSSSRVISYYNEQFF	TGTGCCAGCAGTTCCTCCAGGGTGATCTCTTATTACAATGAGCAGTTCTTC	-	-	TRBV2	TRBJ2-1
CASHGRTGDYGYTF	TGTGCCAGCCACGGACGGACGGGGGACTATGGCTACACCTTC	-	-	TRBV28	TRBJ1-2
CASSLWPSGRAGNEQYF	TGTGCCAGCAGCTTATGGCCTAGCGGGAGGGCCGGGAATGAGCAGTACTTC	TRBD2	-	TRBV7-2	TRBJ2-5
CASGITGGNTEAFF	TGTGCCAGCGGAATTACAGGGGGGAACACTGAAGCTTTCTTT	TRBD1	-	TRBV11-2	TRBJ1-1
CASSGSLQETQYF	TGTGCCAGCAGCGGAAGTCTCCAAGAGACCCAGTACTTC	-	-	TRBV9	TRBJ2-5
CASSEPGTGDAFF	TGTGCCAGCAGTGAACCTGGGACAGGTGACGCTTTCTTT	TRBD1	-	TRBV2	TRBJ1-1
CASSLHRENTGELFF	TGTGCCAGCAGCTTACACAGGGAGAACACCGGGGAGCTGTTTTTT	-	-	TRBV7-9	TRBJ2-2